The subject of this entry is one T cell receptor beta chain. This specimen comes from a study of blood T cell repertoires in COVID-19. In the study overall: Italy, Spain and the United States were the sources of the convalescent and acute COVID-19 samples. PBMCs, B-cell-depleted T cells, or T cells were the source of the cDNA or gDNA that made up the material.

Trimming removed 4 bases from V and 0 bases from J, with 5 bases in between. In germline, CDR1 is SGDLS, CDR2 YYNGEE. The CDR3 contains 14 residues. Under the authors' procedure: Cell counts per sample came from amplifying reference gene primers. Generated by immunoSEQ multiplex PCR, the TCRdb table keeps only in-frame clones and is missing some. For V, J and clone size, that table is used; D and trimming come from the DNA. The sample lists hundreds of thousands of clones, almost 90% seen once, with 1.3% to 1.5% in the top ten. This sequence joins TRBV9 and TRBJ1-6, with D unresolved. This clonotype was sampled from an elderly man with acute or convalescent COVID-19. The sequencing input was peripheral blood. The CDR3 DNA reads TGTGCCAGCAGCCCGAGCTCCTATAATTCACCCCTCCACTTT. This encodes CASSPSSYNSPLHF.